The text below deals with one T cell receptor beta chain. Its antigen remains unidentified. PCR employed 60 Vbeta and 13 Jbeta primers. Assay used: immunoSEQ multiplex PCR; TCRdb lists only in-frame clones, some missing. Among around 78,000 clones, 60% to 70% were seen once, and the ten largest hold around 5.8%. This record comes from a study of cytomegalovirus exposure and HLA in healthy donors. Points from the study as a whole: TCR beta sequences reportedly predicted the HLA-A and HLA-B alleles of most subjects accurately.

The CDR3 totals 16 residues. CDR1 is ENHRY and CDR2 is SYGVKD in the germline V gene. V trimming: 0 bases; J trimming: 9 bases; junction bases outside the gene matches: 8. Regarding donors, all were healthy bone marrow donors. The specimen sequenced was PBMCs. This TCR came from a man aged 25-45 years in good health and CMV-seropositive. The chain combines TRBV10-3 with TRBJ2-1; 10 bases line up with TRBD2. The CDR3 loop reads CAISESASGSFVEQFF. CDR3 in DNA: TGTGCCATCAGTGAGTCGGCTAGCGGGAGTTTTGTTGAGCAGTTCTTC.